The clone carrying this TCR beta chain was observed a single time. Antigen: not known. Both 60 Vbeta primers and 13 Jbeta primers went into the PCR. Here immunoSEQ multiplex PCR was the method, and the copy in TCRdb shows in-frame clones only, minus some. In the table there are 150,000 to 170,000 clones, 75% to 85% of which are singletons. The CDR3 length is 15 residues. CDR1 is SGHTS and CDR2 is YDEGEE in the germline V gene. V was clipped by 5 bases and J by 5 bases; unmatched bases: 4. The sample comes from a study of cytomegalovirus exposure and HLA in healthy donors. Study-level background: Membership in the Caucasian-associated ancestry cluster was found for about four fifths of 300 to 400 genotyped donors.

Study findings and constraints: A later analysis associated around 17,000 TCR beta sequences with HLA alleles at a 0.05 false discovery rate. Donors were assumed by presence/absence analyses to have roughly uniform sequencing depth. The study flagged around 160 TCR beta chains as cytomegalovirus-associated.

This chain connects TRBV5-8 to TRBJ2-5, with 15 bases fitting TRBD2. The clonotype was recovered from a young man in good health and CMV-seropositive. The sample taken for sequencing was PBMCs. CDR3 residues: CASRSGTSGGETQYF. The CDR3 DNA reads TGTGCCAGCAGGTCCGGGACTAGCGGGGGGGAGACCCAGTACTTC.